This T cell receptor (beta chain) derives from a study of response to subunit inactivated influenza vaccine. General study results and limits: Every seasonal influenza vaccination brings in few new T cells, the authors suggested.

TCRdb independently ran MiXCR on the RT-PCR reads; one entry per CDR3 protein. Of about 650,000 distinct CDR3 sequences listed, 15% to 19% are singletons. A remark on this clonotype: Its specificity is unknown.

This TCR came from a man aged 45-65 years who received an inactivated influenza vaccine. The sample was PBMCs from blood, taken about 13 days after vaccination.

The CDR3 region is CSARLRGVWTEAFF. CDR3 coding DNA: TGCAGTGCTAGACTCAGAGGGGTTTGGACTGAAGCTTTCTTT. The chain employs TRBV20-1 and TRBJ1-1, with D maybe TRBD1 (5 bases). The germline CDR1 and CDR2 sequences are DFQATT and SNEGSKA (reference sequence). V gave up 2 bases and J gave up 5 bases, with 15 bases separating them. This CDR3 comprises 14 residues.